The present T cell receptor (beta chain) was sequenced within a study of T cells in Graves' hyperthyroidism and ophthalmopathy. Amplification of TCR beta CDR3 regions was performed using RNA transcripts as template. In the first-round RT-PCR of the TCR CDR3, the HTBI primer set was used. A single record per CDR3 protein comes from TCRdb applying MiXCR to the multiplex PCR reads. Of hundreds of thousands of distinct CDR3 sequences in the sample, approximately 14% are singletons; the top ten hold around 9.6%. This clonotype occurred many times. Germline-derived CDR1 and CDR2 are DFQATT and SNEGSKA (reference sequence). The CDR3 length is 13 residues. With 5 bases removed from V and 3 bases from J, the gap between germline ends came to 13 bases. The authors deemed Graves' hyperthyroidism stable absent ophthalmopathy progression within 18 months. Newly diagnosed hyperthyroidism patients aged 18 to 65 years had disease lasting under 2 months.

The rearrangement uses TRBV20-1 and TRBJ1-1, with a tentative D call TRBD1 (5 bases). What was sequenced was blood. The receptor was derived from a woman younger than 30 with Graves' hyperthyroidism. The CDR3 DNA reads TGCAGTGCTCCAGGGACGGCGGACACTGAAGCTTTCTTT. Amino acids: CSAPGTADTEAFF.